This T cell receptor (beta chain) is from a study of CD8+ T cells in alopecia areata. Trimming removed 4 bases from V and 5 bases from J; junction bases left unmatched: 3. Germline loops: CDR1 SQVTM, CDR2 ANQGSEA. The CDR3 loop spans 12 amino acids. The table lists this clone with a few counts. What it binds is unknown. Extracted RNA was reverse transcribed into cDNA, the sequencing template. Sequencing was performed with immunoSEQ multiplex PCR; in TCRdb, only in-frame clones are kept and a portion is missing. This sample has some 200,000 clones, with approximately 60% found just once. Study-level points and caveats: While patients received tofacitinib, many expanded lesional clones remained present in scalp and blood. Uncertain still, given a single nonresponder, is whether baseline CD8+ expansion links to response. Among the top 100, expanded CD8+ clones were significantly decreased by tofacitinib, as was scalp clonality.

The treatment here: oral pan-JAK inhibitor, 5-10 mg twice daily. The gene calls are TRBV29-1 and TRBJ2-5, with TRBD2 identical over 8 bases. This sequence was found in a human donor with alopecia areata. The starting material was CD4+ T cells sorted from blood, obtained at week 4, from a patient treated with tofacitinib. The CDR3 coding sequence is TGCAGCGTTGCGGGCGGGGGGGAGACCCAGTACTTC. Amino acid sequence: CSVAGGGETQYF.